The clone carrying this T cell receptor (beta chain) has a single count. Measured with immunoSEQ multiplex PCR; TCRdb has only the in-frame clones, and not every one. The data hold around 52,000 clones, with roughly 90% observed a single time. The data were obtained in a study of control samples from healthy donors and cancer patients. Trimming removed 4 bases from V and 1 base from J; junction bases left unmatched: 5. CDR1 is SGHRS, CDR2 YFSETQ, per germline. This CDR3 has 15 amino acids. The chain couples TRBV5-1 to TRBJ1-2, with TRBD1 identical over 9 bases. The sequence was obtained from a man aged 30 to 39 with colorectal cancer. The sample consisted of PBMCs. CDR3 protein: CASSLTGGDNYGYTF. The CDR3 nucleotides read TGCGCCAGCAGCCTAACAGGGGGCGATAACTATGGCTACACCTTC.